The sequence of this TCR beta chain was determined in a study of T cell changes during pregnancy in multiple sclerosis. The J segment lost 0 bases and the V segment lost 2 bases, leaving 1 base of the junction unmatched. There are 14 residues in the CDR3. Germline V gene sequence: CDR1 SEHNR, CDR2 FQNEAQ (reference sequence). Assay used: immunoSEQ multiplex PCR; TCRdb lists only in-frame clones, some missing. This table holds around 39,000 clones, more than 85% found once. This clone showed up just once. This sequence originates from a female donor in good health, enrolled as a control in a pregnancy study. V gene TRBV7-9 combines with J gene TRBJ2-7; 7 nucleotides line up with TRBD2. Here the sequenced sample was CD4+ T cells from peripheral blood mononuclear cells, taken in the third trimester of pregnancy. The CDR3 DNA follows: TGTGCCAGCAGCTTATCGGGGGGCTCCTACGAGCAGTACTTC. It encodes CASSLSGGSYEQYF.